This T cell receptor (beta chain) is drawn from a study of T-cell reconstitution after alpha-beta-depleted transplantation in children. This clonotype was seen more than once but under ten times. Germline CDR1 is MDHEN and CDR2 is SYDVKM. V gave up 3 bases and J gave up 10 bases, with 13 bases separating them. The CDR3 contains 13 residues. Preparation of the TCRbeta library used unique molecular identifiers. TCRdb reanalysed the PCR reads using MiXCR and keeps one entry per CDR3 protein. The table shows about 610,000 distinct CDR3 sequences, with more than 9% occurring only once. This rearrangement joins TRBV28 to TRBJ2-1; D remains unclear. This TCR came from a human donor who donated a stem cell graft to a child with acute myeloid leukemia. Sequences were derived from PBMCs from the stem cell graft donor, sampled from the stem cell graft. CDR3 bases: TGTGCCAGCAGTTTGGGGTACCCCTCGGAGCAGTTCTTC. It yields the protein CASSLGYPSEQFF.